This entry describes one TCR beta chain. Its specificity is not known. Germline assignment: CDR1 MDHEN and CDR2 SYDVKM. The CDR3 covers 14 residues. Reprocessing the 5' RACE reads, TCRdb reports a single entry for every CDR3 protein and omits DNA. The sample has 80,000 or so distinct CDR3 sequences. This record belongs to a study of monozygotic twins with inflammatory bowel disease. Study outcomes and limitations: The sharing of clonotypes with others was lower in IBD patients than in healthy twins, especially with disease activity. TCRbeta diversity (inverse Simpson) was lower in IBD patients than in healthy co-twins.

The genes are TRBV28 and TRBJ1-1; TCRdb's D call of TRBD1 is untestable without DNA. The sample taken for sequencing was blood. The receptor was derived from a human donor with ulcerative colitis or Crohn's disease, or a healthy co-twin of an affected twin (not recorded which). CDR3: CASRPGDLNTEAFF.